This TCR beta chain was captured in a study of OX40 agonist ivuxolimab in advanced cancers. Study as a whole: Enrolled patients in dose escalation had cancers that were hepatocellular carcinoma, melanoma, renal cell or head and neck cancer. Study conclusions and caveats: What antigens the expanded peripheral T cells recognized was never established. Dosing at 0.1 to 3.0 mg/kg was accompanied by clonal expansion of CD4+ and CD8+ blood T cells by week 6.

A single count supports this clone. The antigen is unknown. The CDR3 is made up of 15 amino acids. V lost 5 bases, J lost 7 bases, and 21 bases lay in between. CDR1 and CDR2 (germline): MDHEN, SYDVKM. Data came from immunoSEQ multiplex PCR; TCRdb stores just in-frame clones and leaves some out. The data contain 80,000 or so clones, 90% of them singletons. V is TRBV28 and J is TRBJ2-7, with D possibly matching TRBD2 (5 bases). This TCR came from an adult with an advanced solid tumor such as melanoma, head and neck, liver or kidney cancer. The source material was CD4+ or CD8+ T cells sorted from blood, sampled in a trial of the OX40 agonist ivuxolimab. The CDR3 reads CASSTPLTGIDEQYF. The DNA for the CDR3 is TGTGCCAGCAGTACGCCCCTGACGGGGATAGATGAGCAGTACTTC.